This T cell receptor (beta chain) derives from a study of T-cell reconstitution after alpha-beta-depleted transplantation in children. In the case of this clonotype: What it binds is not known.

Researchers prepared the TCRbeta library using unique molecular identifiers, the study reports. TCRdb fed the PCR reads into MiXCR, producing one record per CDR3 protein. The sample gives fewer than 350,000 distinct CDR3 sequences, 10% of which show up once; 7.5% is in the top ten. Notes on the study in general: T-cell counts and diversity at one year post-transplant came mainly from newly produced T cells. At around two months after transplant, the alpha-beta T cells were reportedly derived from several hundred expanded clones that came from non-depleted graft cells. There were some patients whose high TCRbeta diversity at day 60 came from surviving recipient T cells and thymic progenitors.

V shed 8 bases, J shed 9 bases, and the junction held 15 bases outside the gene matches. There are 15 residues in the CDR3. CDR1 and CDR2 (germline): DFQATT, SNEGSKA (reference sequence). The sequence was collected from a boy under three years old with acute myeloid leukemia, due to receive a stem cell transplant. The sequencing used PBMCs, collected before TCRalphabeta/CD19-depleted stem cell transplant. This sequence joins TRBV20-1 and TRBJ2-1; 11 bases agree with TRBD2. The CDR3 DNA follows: TGCAGTCCCATCGGGACTAGCGGCGGATTCCGTGAGCAGTTCTTC. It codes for CSPIGTSGGFREQFF.